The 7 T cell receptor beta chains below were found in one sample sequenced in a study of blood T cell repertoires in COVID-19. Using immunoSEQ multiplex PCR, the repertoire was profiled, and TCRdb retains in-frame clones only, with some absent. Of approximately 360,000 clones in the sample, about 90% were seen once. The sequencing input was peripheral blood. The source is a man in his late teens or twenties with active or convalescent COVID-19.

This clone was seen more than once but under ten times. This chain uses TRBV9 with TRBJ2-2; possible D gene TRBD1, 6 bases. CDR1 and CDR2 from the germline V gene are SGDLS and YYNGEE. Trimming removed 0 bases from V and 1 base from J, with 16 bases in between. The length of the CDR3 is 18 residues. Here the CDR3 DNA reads TGTGCCAGCAGCGTAGCCCCACAGGGTGGGGGGAACACCGGGGAGCTGTTTTTT. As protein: CASSVAPQGGGNTGELFF.

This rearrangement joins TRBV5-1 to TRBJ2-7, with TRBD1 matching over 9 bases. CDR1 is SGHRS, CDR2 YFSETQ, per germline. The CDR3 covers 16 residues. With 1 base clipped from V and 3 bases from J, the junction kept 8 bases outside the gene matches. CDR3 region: CASSLSPGQGNYEQYF. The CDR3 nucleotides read TGCGCCAGCAGCTTGTCCCCGGGACAGGGAAACTACGAGCAGTACTTC. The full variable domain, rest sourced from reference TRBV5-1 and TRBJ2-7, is KAGVTQTPRYLIKTRGQQVTLSCSPISGHRSVSWYQQTPGQGLQFLFEYFSETQRNKGNFPGRFSGRQFSNSRSEMNVSTLELGDSALYLCASSLSPGQGNYEQYFGPGTRLTVT.

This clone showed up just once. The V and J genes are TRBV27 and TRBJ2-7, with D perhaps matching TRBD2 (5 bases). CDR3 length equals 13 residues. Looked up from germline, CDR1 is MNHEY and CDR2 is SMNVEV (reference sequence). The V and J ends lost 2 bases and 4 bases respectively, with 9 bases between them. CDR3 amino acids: CASSLRRHYEQYF. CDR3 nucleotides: TGTGCCAGCAGTTTAAGGAGGCATTACGAGCAGTACTTC.

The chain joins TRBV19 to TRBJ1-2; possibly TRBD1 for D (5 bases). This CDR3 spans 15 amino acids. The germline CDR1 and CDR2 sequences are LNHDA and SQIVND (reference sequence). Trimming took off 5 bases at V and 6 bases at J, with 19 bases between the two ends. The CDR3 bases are TGTGCCAGTAGTCCCATATATCAGGGAAACGATGGCTACACCTTC. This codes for CASSPIYQGNDGYTF.

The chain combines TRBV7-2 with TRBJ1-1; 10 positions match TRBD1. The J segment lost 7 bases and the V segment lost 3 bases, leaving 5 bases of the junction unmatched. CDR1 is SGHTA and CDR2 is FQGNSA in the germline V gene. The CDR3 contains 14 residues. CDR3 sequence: CASSLRQGAIEAFF. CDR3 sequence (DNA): TGTGCCAGCAGCTTGAGACAGGGGGCAATTGAAGCTTTCTTT.

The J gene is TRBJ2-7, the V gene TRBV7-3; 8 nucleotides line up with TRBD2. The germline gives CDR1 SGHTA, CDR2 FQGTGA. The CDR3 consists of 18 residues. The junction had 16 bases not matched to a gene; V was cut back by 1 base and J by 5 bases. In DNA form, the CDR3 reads TGTGCCAGCAGCTTAATCCCACGGGAGGGATTGCGGGCCCACGAGCAGTACTTC. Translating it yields CASSLIPREGLRAHEQYF.

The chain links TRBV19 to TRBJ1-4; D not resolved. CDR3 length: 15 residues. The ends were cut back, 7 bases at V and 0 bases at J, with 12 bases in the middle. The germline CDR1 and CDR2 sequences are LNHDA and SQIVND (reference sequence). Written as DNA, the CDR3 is TGTGCCAGTAATCCTTACACAGCAACTAATGAAAAACTGTTTTTT. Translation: CASNPYTATNEKLFF.